Presented here are 5 T cell receptor beta chains from one specimen sequenced in a study of technical replicates of blood from a few donors. Measured with immunoSEQ multiplex PCR; TCRdb has only the in-frame clones, and not every one. Of over 70,000 clones in the sample, 94% are singletons; the top ten hold approximately 0.4%. The sample comprised T cells isolated from PBMCs. These receptors all stem from a human donor in good health.

This sequence joins TRBV18 and TRBJ1-1; D gene unclear. Trimming pared 3 bases from V and 4 bases from J, leaving 6 bases between. Germline V lookup: CDR1 KGHSH, CDR2 LQKENI. This CDR3 has 12 residues. The CDR3 here is CASSPQATEAFF. The DNA of the CDR3 is TGTGCCAGCTCACCGCAGGCCACTGAAGCTTTCTTT.

This chain joins TRBV27 and TRBJ2-1; 7 nucleotides match TRBD1. Germline V lookup: CDR1 MNHEY, CDR2 SMNVEV (reference sequence). J gave up 4 bases and V 2 bases, and 11 bases lay outside the gene matches. The CDR3 runs to 17 residues. This CDR3 reads CASSLGYRDSLYNEQFF. CDR3 nucleotides: TGTGCCAGCAGTTTAGGTTATCGGGACAGTCTGTACAATGAGCAGTTCTTC.

The gene calls are TRBV19 and TRBJ2-7; D gene ambiguous. The germline gives CDR1 LNHDA, CDR2 SQIVND (reference sequence). V was shortened by 4 bases and J by 4 bases, with 8 bases between the two germline ends. This CDR3 has 12 residues. CDR3 in amino acids: CASSTGLYEQYF. For the CDR3, the DNA is TGTGCCAGTAGTACCGGTCTTTACGAGCAGTACTTC.

The gene calls are TRBV4-3 and TRBJ1-1; D may be TRBD1 (6 bases). Germline assignment: CDR1 LGHNA and CDR2 YSLEER. Trimming took 3 bases from V and 8 from J, leaving 10 bases between them. The CDR3 covers 12 residues. The CDR3 loop reads CASSQVQGEAFF. The CDR3 DNA reads as TGCGCCAGCAGCCAGGTCCAGGGGGAAGCTTTCTTT.

The chain couples TRBV2 to TRBJ2-4, with a weak D call TRBD2 (5 bases). The CDR3 runs to 15 residues. Looked up from germline, CDR1 is SNHLY and CDR2 is FYNNEI. V was trimmed by 6 bases and J by 0 bases, leaving 12 bases between them. The CDR3 sequence: CASSTLLVAKNIQYF. CDR3 DNA sequence: TGTGCCAGCAGCACTTTACTAGTAGCCAAAAACATTCAGTACTTC.